This entry lists 25 T cell receptor beta chains sequenced from one sample in a study of cytomegalovirus exposure and HLA in healthy donors. PCR used 60 Vbeta primers and 13 Jbeta primers. Sequencing used immunoSEQ multiplex PCR; TCRdb keeps in-frame clones, though not all of them. Of approximately 190,000 clones in the sample, 75% to 90% were seen once. The sequencing input was PBMCs. Source of these receptors: a woman between 18 and 30 years old in good health and CMV-seronegative.

The V call is TRBV6-5, the J call TRBJ2-1; D is perhaps TRBD2 (5 bases). The CDR3 contains 16 residues. Germline-derived CDR1 and CDR2 are MNHEY and SVGAGI. Trimming took off 2 bases at V and 2 bases at J, with 13 bases between the two ends. The CDR3 DNA is TGTGCCAGCAGTTACAGAGGGCCCTCAGCCTACAATGAGCAGTTCTTC. This sequence encodes CASSYRGPSAYNEQFF.

The chain has TRBV28 and TRBJ2-7; D is possibly TRBD2 (6 bases). The germline V and J ends were trimmed by 5 bases and 0 bases, with 11 bases remaining between them. Germline V lookup: CDR1 MDHEN, CDR2 SYDVKM. CDR3 length: 14 amino acids. The CDR3 DNA reads TGTGCCAGCAGTCGTAGCGGTAACTCCTACGAGCAGTACTTC. Residues: CASSRSGNSYEQYF.

The chain is built from TRBV7-2 and TRBJ2-7, with 8 bases fitting TRBD1. Per the germline V gene, CDR1 is SGHTA and CDR2 is FQGNSA. With 2 bases clipped from V and 3 bases from J, the junction kept 9 bases outside the gene matches. The CDR3 loop spans 16 amino acids. The CDR3 nucleotides read TGTGCCAGCAGCTTAAGGACCCAGGGGGCGGGCTACGAGCAGTACTTC. Translating gives CASSLRTQGAGYEQYF.

This chain uses TRBV18 with TRBJ2-7; 10 bases match TRBD2. V lost 0 bases to trimming and J lost 1 base; unmatched junction nucleotides: 6. CDR3 size: 17 residues. The germline gives CDR1 KGHSH, CDR2 LQKENI. CDR3 sequence reads: CASSPPEAGGGSYEQYF. CDR3 DNA sequence: TGTGCCAGCTCACCACCGGAAGCGGGAGGGGGGTCCTACGAGCAGTACTTC.

This clone was found once. The chain has TRBV6-5 and TRBJ2-7, with a tentative D call TRBD2 (6 bases). Germline V gene lookup returns CDR1 MNHEY and CDR2 SVGAGI. V dropped 6 bases and J dropped 6 bases, with 9 bases sitting between them. The CDR3 has 11 amino acids. CDR3 nucleotide sequence: TGTGCCAGCAGCGGGAGAGGCGAGCAGTACTTC. The encoded protein is CASSGRGEQYF.

This chain connects TRBV7-8 to TRBJ2-2, with a tentative D call TRBD1 (5 bases). The CDR3 sequence is 14 residues long. CDR1 is SGHVS and CDR2 is FQNEAQ in the germline V gene. Trimming removed 6 bases from V and 6 bases from J, with 14 bases in between. CDR3: CASRIETVPGELFF. The DNA for the CDR3 is TGTGCCAGCAGAATCGAGACAGTTCCCGGGGAGCTGTTTTTT.

This clone was observed a handful of times. In DNA, the CDR3 is TGTGCCAGCAGTCACGGGGACAGGCCCTACGAGCAGTACTTC. Translated: CASSHGDRPYEQYF. V and J are TRBV6-5 and TRBJ2-7, with 8 bases identical to TRBD1. V shed 5 bases and J 2 bases; nucleotides not matched to a gene: 5. Germline V CDR1 and CDR2: MNHEY, SVGAGI. The CDR3 sequence is 14 residues long.

This clone was seen just once. This chain joins TRBV5-8 and TRBJ1-2; possible D gene TRBD1, 6 bases. V was pared by 1 base and J by 4 bases, with 17 bases between. Per germline, CDR1 SGHTS and CDR2 YDEGEE. The CDR3 loop spans 16 amino acids. CDR3 protein: CASSLTGTLFFYGYTF. The CDR3 DNA sequence: TGTGCCAGCAGCTTGACAGGGACCCTGTTCTTCTATGGCTACACCTTC.

This clone was counted only a few times. This chain uses TRBV28 with TRBJ2-7, with 7 bases matching TRBD2. This CDR3 is built from 12 residues. V lost 6 bases and J lost 1; bases outside the gene matches: 0. Germline CDR1 reads MDHEN; CDR2 reads SYDVKM. CDR3 in amino acids: CASRAGSYEQYF. The CDR3 DNA follows: TGTGCCAGCAGAGCGGGGTCCTACGAGCAGTACTTC.

DNA of the CDR3: TGTGCCAGCAGCAAAACCGGGGAGCTGTTTTTT. Its protein is CASSKTGELFF. This chain joins TRBV6-1 and TRBJ2-2; no clear D. The CDR3 contains 11 residues. Trimming stripped 6 bases from V and 5 bases from J, with 4 bases between. Germline values: CDR1 MNHNS, CDR2 SASEGT.

With respect to this clone: One end of the junction fails to match germline, which may point to a read error. This rearrangement joins TRBV7-9 to TRBJ2-7, with D uncertain. This CDR3 contains 14 residues. Germline loops: CDR1 SEHNR, CDR2 FQNEAQ (reference sequence). The DNA for the CDR3 is TGTTCCAGCAGCTTAGGTTACCTAACCTACGAGCAGTACTTC. It is translated as CSSSLGYLTYEQYF.

In its sample, this clone was seen a few times. The chain uses TRBV29-1 and TRBJ1-1; the D is unclear. The germline V gene has CDR1 SQVTM and CDR2 ANQGSEA. V lost 4 bases and J lost 5, with 5 bases in between. The CDR3 length is 10 residues. CDR3 region: CSVVETEAFF. The CDR3 region has the DNA TGCAGCGTTGTGGAGACTGAAGCTTTCTTT.

The rearrangement joins TRBV19 to TRBJ2-1; 9 bases fit TRBD2. V shed 0 bases, J shed 4 bases, and the junction held 4 bases outside the gene matches. The germline gives CDR1 LNHDA, CDR2 SQIVND (reference sequence). This CDR3 comprises 16 residues. The CDR3 loop reads CASSIDKTSGYNEQFF. The CDR3 nucleotides are TGTGCCAGTAGTATAGACAAGACTAGCGGTTACAATGAGCAGTTCTTC.

This clone was counted only a few times. The V and J genes are TRBV6-1 and TRBJ1-2; D is unclear. With 5 bases removed from V and 0 bases from J, the gap between germline ends came to 4 bases. Germline CDR1 MNHNS, CDR2 SASEGT. The CDR3 has 12 residues. The CDR3 reads CASSPANYGYTF. The CDR3 DNA follows: TGTGCCAGCAGTCCAGCTAACTATGGCTACACCTTC.

A word on this clone: This sample includes further DNA sequences coding for the same CDR3. This rearrangement joins TRBV9 to TRBJ1-1; D is possibly TRBD1 (5 bases). Germline V gene data show CDR1 as SGDLS and CDR2 as YYNGEE. V was clipped by 0 bases and J by 1 base, with 7 bases between them. This CDR3 is 14 amino acids long. CDR3 DNA: TGTGCCAGCAGCGTAGTGGGGGGGAACACTGAAGCTTTCTTT. Its protein is CASSVVGGNTEAFF.

This clone was counted between two and nine times. V gene TRBV25-1 combines with J gene TRBJ2-7; 9 bases align to TRBD1. CDR1 and CDR2 from the germline V gene are MGHDK and SYGVNS. The ends lost 4 bases at V and 3 bases at J; junction bases unmatched: 7. The CDR3 sequence is 15 residues long. This chain's CDR3 is CASSVAGTGIYEQYF. DNA for the CDR3: TGTGCCAGCAGTGTCGCCGGGACAGGGATCTACGAGCAGTACTTC.

The V call is TRBV27, the J call TRBJ2-7, with 7 nucleotides matching TRBD1. The V segment lost 6 bases and the J segment 3 bases; nucleotides outside the gene matches: 8. Per the germline V gene, CDR1 is MNHEY and CDR2 is SMNVEV (reference sequence). The CDR3 totals 14 residues. In DNA form, the CDR3 reads TGTGCCAGCAGCTCCCGGGACAGTCGCTACGAGCAGTACTTC. Translating gives CASSSRDSRYEQYF.

The rearrangement uses TRBV9 and TRBJ1-2; D is undetermined. V lost 3 bases and J lost 2, with 8 bases in between. Germline CDR1 is SGDLS and CDR2 is YYNGEE. CDR3 size: 13 residues. CDR3 amino acids: CASSARSNYGYTF. As DNA, the CDR3 is TGTGCCAGCAGCGCCCGGAGCAACTATGGCTACACCTTC.

Regarding this clone: The germline gene is not matched at one end of the junction; a read error may be the cause. Different DNA sequences within this sample yield the same CDR3. The chain combines TRBV5-1 with TRBJ2-3; TRBD1 aligns across 9 bases. Looked up from germline, CDR1 is SGHRS and CDR2 is YFSETQ. This CDR3 comprises 16 residues. CDR3 sequence: CASSLVPWTGDDTQYF. Here the CDR3 DNA reads TGCGCCAGTAGCTTGGTTCCTTGGACAGGGGACGATACGCAGTATTTT. Drawing the rest from reference TRBV5-1 and TRBJ2-3, the complete variable domain is KAGVTQTPRYLIKTRGQQVTLSCSPISGHRSVSWYQQTPGQGLQFLFEYFSETQRNKGNFPGRFSGRQFSNSRSEMNVSTLELGDSALYLCASSLVPWTGDDTQYFGPGTRLTVL.

CDR3 DNA sequence: TGTGCCAGCAGCCATCCCGGACTAGCGGGGGTAACCTACGAGCAGTACTTC. It translates to CASSHPGLAGVTYEQYF. The J gene is TRBJ2-7, the V gene TRBV13, with TRBD2 matching 13 bases. Germline V lookup: CDR1 PRHDT, CDR2 FYEKMQ (reference sequence). CDR3 length: 17 residues. After removal of 5 bases from V and 2 bases from J, the junction contained 9 bases not matched to a gene. The entire variable domain, with the rest obtained from reference TRBV13 and TRBJ2-7, is as follows: AAGVIQSPRHLIKEKRETATLKCYPIPRHDTVYWYQQGPGQDPQFLISFYEKMQSDKGSIPDRFSAQQFSDYHSELNMSSLELGDSALYFCASSHPGLAGVTYEQYFGPGTRLTVT.

This clone was counted between two and nine times. The rearrangement joins TRBV30 to TRBJ2-2; D might be TRBD2 (6 bases). The CDR3 consists of 12 residues. In germline, CDR1 is GTSNPN, CDR2 SVGIG (reference sequence). The V end lost 3 bases, the J end lost 8 bases, and 10 bases lay between the germline ends. The CDR3 is CAWSRGVGELFF. The CDR3 coding sequence is TGTGCCTGGAGCCGCGGGGTGGGGGAGCTGTTTTTT.

J is TRBJ2-1 and V is TRBV19; 10 nucleotides align to TRBD2. The CDR3 sequence is 16 residues long. Unmatched junction bases numbered 10, after V lost 1 base and J lost 10 bases. In germline, CDR1 is LNHDA, CDR2 SQIVND (reference sequence). The CDR3 region has the DNA TGTGCCAGTAGTATAGGAGCGGGGGGGCTCGGGGAAGAGCAGTTCTTC. Residues: CASSIGAGGLGEEQFF.

V and J are TRBV27 and TRBJ1-2; D remains ambiguous. V was shortened by 6 bases and J by 5 bases, with 13 bases between the two germline ends. Germline V gene sequence: CDR1 MNHEY, CDR2 SMNVEV (reference sequence). The CDR3 covers 13 residues. The DNA for the CDR3 is TGTGCCAGCAGCCTACTTGAGGGATATGGCTACACCTTC. Its protein product is CASSLLEGYGYTF.

CDR3 sequence: CASSQETGTSVEQYF. The CDR3 nucleotides are TGTGCCAGCAGCCAAGAAACAGGGACTAGCGTCGAGCAGTACTTC. The chain couples TRBV4-2 to TRBJ2-7, with 10 bases matching TRBD2. With 0 bases clipped from V and 6 bases from J, the junction kept 5 bases outside the gene matches. The germline V gene encodes CDR1 LGHNA and CDR2 YNFKEQ. The CDR3 is made up of 15 amino acids.

This rearrangement joins TRBV6-1 to TRBJ2-5; D call uncertain. The CDR3 spans 12 residues. The ends were cut back, 4 bases at V and 5 bases at J, with 8 bases in the middle. Germline CDR1 MNHNS, CDR2 SASEGT. The CDR3 nucleotides read TGTGCCAGCAGTGCTTCTCGTGAGACCCAGTACTTC. It translates to CASSASRETQYF.